Sequencing of this T cell receptor beta chain was carried out in a study of early T cells in non-severe SARS-CoV-2 infection. For the study at large: The study sequenced bulk RNA from unsorted whole blood, with chains unpaired. Overall study results and limits: In VDJdb matching, anti-spike CD8 responses were favored while private and CD4 specificities went missing.

Attachment of unique molecular identifiers to individual cDNA molecules was performed. TCRdb fed the 5' RACE reads into MiXCR, producing one record per CDR3 protein. Counted here are 35,000 to 45,000 distinct CDR3 sequences, more than 8% occurring once; the ten biggest clones make up roughly 12%. This clonotype was detected ten times or more. Its antigen remains unidentified. The germline V gene has CDR1 SGHRS and CDR2 YFSETQ. V was clipped by 0 bases and J by 3 bases, with 13 bases between them. The length of the CDR3 is 15 residues. The receptor comes from an adult who was a healthcare worker with PCR-confirmed SARS-CoV-2 infection or an uninfected control (not recorded which). The chain joins TRBV5-1 to TRBJ2-7; perhaps D is TRBD1 or TRBD2 (5 bases each). The material sequenced was whole blood. The CDR3 DNA reads TGCGCCAGCAGCTTGGATGGGACGGCATACTACGAGCAGTACTTC. Protein: CASSLDGTAYYEQYF.